These 16 T cell receptor beta chains were all obtained from the same sample, sequenced in a study of response to subunit inactivated influenza vaccine. MiXCR was run by TCRdb on the RT-PCR reads, yielding one entry per CDR3 protein. The sample lists about 480,000 distinct CDR3 sequences; roughly 9.7% were seen once. The sequencing here drew on PBMCs from blood, taken more than 35 days after vaccination. These receptor sequences come from a man aged 50-60 years who received an inactivated influenza vaccine.

V gene TRBV7-2 combines with J gene TRBJ1-2, with TRBD1 as a possible D gene (5 bases). V shed 6 bases and J shed 3 bases, with 11 bases lying between them. This CDR3 has 13 residues. Germline CDR1 and CDR2: SGHTA and FQGNSA. The CDR3 is CASSRPGDYGYTF. The CDR3 DNA is TGTGCCAGCAGTCGCCCGGGGGACTATGGCTACACCTTC.

This clonotype appeared a few times. The chain carries TRBV7-9 and TRBJ1-5, with 7 bases aligning to TRBD1. The V gene end was trimmed by 0 bases and the J gene end by 4 bases; junction bases not matched to a gene: 3. Germline assignment: CDR1 SEHNR and CDR2 FQNEAQ (reference sequence). The CDR3 runs to 15 residues. This chain's CDR3 is CASSLAGTVNQPQHF. DNA of the CDR3: TGTGCCAGCAGCTTAGCCGGGACAGTGAATCAGCCCCAGCATTTT.

The rearrangement links TRBV27 to TRBJ2-1, with unresolved D. CDR1 is MNHEY, CDR2 SMNVEV, per germline (reference sequence). The CDR3 has 15 residues. V lost 0 bases and J 5 bases, leaving 11 bases between the germline ends. The CDR3 region is CASSLSWKFNNEQFF. CDR3 sequence (DNA): TGTGCCAGCAGTTTATCATGGAAATTCAACAATGAGCAGTTCTTC.

In this sample, this clonotype turned up a few times. The chain carries TRBV12-3 or TRBV12-4 and TRBJ1-2, with 7 bases matching TRBD1. This CDR3 has 15 residues. Germline trimming cut 1 base from V and 4 bases from J; bases unmatched to any gene: 6. CDR3 sequence reads: CASSLGGTASYGYTF. The CDR3 DNA follows: TGTGCCAGCAGTTTAGGCGGGACAGCCTCCTATGGCTACACCTTC.

This rearrangement joins TRBV19 to TRBJ2-1, with 12 bases that match TRBD2. CDR3 length: 15 amino acids. V shed 5 bases and J 8 bases; nucleotides not matched to a gene: 7. Looked up from germline, CDR1 is LNHDA and CDR2 is SQIVND (reference sequence). CDR3 in amino acids: CASSESSGRADEQFF. In DNA, the CDR3 is TGTGCCAGTAGTGAATCTAGCGGGAGGGCCGATGAGCAGTTCTTC.

The V gene is TRBV7-9, the J gene TRBJ1-5; D ambiguous. Germline V gene data show CDR1 as SEHNR and CDR2 as FQNEAQ (reference sequence). The CDR3 has 14 residues. V was cut by 5 bases and J by 0 bases, with 8 bases left in between. The chain's CDR3 is CASSLDFSNQPQHF. CDR3 nucleotides: TGTGCCAGCAGCCTGGACTTTAGCAATCAGCCCCAGCATTTT.

The chain uses TRBV4-1 and TRBJ1-3, with 9 bases lining up with TRBD1. J was trimmed by 0 bases and V by 1 base; bases with no gene match: 10. Germline V gene lookup returns CDR1 MGHRA and CDR2 YSYEKL. The CDR3 length is 19 residues. The CDR3, as DNA: TGCGCCAGCAGCCAAGTAGGGACAGGGATAATTCACTCTGGAAACACCATATATTTT. Protein product: CASSQVGTGIIHSGNTIYF.

This clonotype was detected many times. The chain is built from TRBV20-1 and TRBJ2-7; 7 positions match TRBD2. The CDR3 extends over 14 amino acids. V shed 3 bases and J 6 bases; nucleotides not matched to a gene: 11. The germline V gene encodes CDR1 DFQATT and CDR2 SNEGSKA (reference sequence). This CDR3 is CSARVRGGVGEQYF. The CDR3 DNA reads TGCAGTGCTAGGGTTCGGGGAGGGGTGGGCGAGCAGTACTTC.

V and J are TRBV5-1 and TRBJ1-1; tentative D call: TRBD1 (5 bases). There are 15 residues in the CDR3. Trimming took off 2 bases at V and 2 bases at J, with 13 bases between the two ends. The V gene's germline CDR1 is SGHRS and CDR2 YFSETQ. The CDR3 bases are TGCGCCAGCAGCTTATTAACAGGCGTCAACACTGAAGCTTTCTTT. Residues: CASSLLTGVNTEAFF.

CDR3 sequence: CSAGQGKNQPQHF. Here the CDR3 DNA reads TGCAGCGCAGGACAGGGAAAGAATCAGCCCCAGCATTTT. The V and J genes are TRBV29-1 and TRBJ1-5; 8 bases map to TRBD1. This CDR3 is 13 amino acids long. After removal of 7 bases from V and 4 bases from J, the junction contained 6 bases not matched to a gene. Germline V CDR1 and CDR2: SQVTM, ANQGSEA.

This clonotype has a count of ten or more. The chain has TRBV2 and TRBJ2-1, with 9 bases fitting TRBD1. Germline V lookup: CDR1 SNHLY, CDR2 FYNNEI. The CDR3 spans 14 residues. The V gene end was trimmed by 5 bases and the J gene end by 2 bases; junction bases not matched to a gene: 1. CDR3 in DNA: TGTGCCAGCAGTCGGACAGGGGCCTACAATGAGCAGTTCTTC. Translated: CASSRTGAYNEQFF.

This clonotype appeared a few times. J is TRBJ1-4 and V is TRBV5-6, with D uncertain. Deletions cut 2 bases from V and 0 bases from J, with 23 bases between. This CDR3 spans 20 amino acids. Per the germline V gene, CDR1 is SGHDT and CDR2 is YYEEEE. The CDR3 bases are TGTGCCAGCAGCTTAAATTTTCTATCGACACCCTGGGCAACTAATGAAAAACTGTTTTTT. Protein product: CASSLNFLSTPWATNEKLFF.

This chain connects TRBV18 to TRBJ2-7, with 12 nucleotides matching TRBD2. The V and J ends lost 4 bases and 7 bases, in that order; junction bases with no gene match: 8. Germline V gene data show CDR1 as KGHSH and CDR2 as LQKENI. The length of the CDR3 is 15 residues. The CDR3 coding sequence is TGTGCCAGCTCACAGGCTAGCGGGAGGGCCGTTGAGCAGTACTTC. This codes for CASSQASGRAVEQYF.

This clonotype was picked up a small number of times. The V and J genes are TRBV6-1 and TRBJ2-2, with a possible D match to TRBD1 (6 bases). This CDR3 contains 15 residues. In germline, CDR1 is MNHNS, CDR2 SASEGT. V was shortened by 4 bases and J by 7 bases, with 16 bases between the two germline ends. The CDR3 spells CASSGQVEKVGELFF. The DNA for the CDR3 is TGTGCCAGCAGTGGACAGGTGGAGAAGGTCGGGGAGCTGTTTTTT.

The sample holds a few counts of this clonotype. V gene TRBV20-1 combines with J gene TRBJ2-1; 8 bases map to TRBD2. CDR1 and CDR2 (germline): DFQATT, SNEGSKA (reference sequence). V lost 6 bases and J lost 10; bases outside the gene matches: 14. The CDR3 is 14 amino acids. CDR3 loop: CSAPTSGGFWEQFF. The CDR3 DNA reads as TGCAGTGCCCCCACCAGCGGGGGCTTCTGGGAGCAGTTCTTC.

There are a few counts of this clonotype. The rearrangement uses TRBV20-1 and TRBJ1-3; 9 nucleotides agree with TRBD1. The germline gives CDR1 DFQATT, CDR2 SNEGSKA (reference sequence). Trimming at V came to 4 bases and at J to 3 bases, leaving 7 bases not matched to a gene. This CDR3 has 15 amino acids. The CDR3 is CSATPGQGGGNTIYF. The CDR3 region has the DNA TGCAGTGCTACTCCGGGACAGGGAGGTGGAAACACCATATATTTT.